Below, 26 T cell receptor beta chains from the same sample are listed, as sequenced in a study of blood T cell repertoires in COVID-19 (dated by TCRdb to about 2020). The library was produced with the immunoSEQ multiplex PCR assay. TCRdb mirrors the immuneACCESS table, restricted to in-frame sequences. Some clones are absent from its copies; in checked studies, under half trace to an unresolved V gene, and the reason for the others is unknown. The sample contains roughly 92,000 clones, 86% of them found a single time. Of the sample, 10% is held by the ten largest clones. Sequencing used peripheral blood. The receptors originated from a man aged 45 to 65 with acute or convalescent COVID-19.

The CDR3 loop is CASSPTGDTGELFF. CDR3 nucleotide sequence: TGCGCCAGCAGCCCGACAGGAGACACCGGGGAGCTGTTTTTT. The chain links TRBV5-1 to TRBJ2-2, with D perhaps matching TRBD1 (6 bases). Germline CDR1 and CDR2: SGHRS and YFSETQ. The CDR3 runs 14 residues. V lost 4 bases and J lost 3, with 10 bases in between.

The chain is built from TRBV2 and TRBJ1-2; tentative D call: TRBD1 (5 bases). The CDR3 is 13 amino acids. V was trimmed by 6 bases and J by 7 bases, leaving 15 bases between them. CDR1 is SNHLY and CDR2 is FYNNEI in the germline V gene. The chain's CDR3 is CASRETVSAGYTF. The CDR3 DNA is TGTGCCAGCAGGGAGACAGTCTCGGCTGGCTACACCTTC.

The chain uses TRBV3-1 (or the pseudogene TRBV3-2) and TRBJ2-5, with 12 bases identical to TRBD2. The CDR3 contains 15 residues. Per the germline V gene, CDR1 is LGHDT and CDR2 is YNNKEL (reference sequence). V trimming: 8 bases; J trimming: 3 bases; junction bases outside the gene matches: 7. CDR3 nucleotide sequence: TGTGCCAGCGGCCGGACTAGCGGGGTGAAAGAGACCCAGTACTTC. Its protein is CASGRTSGVKETQYF.

This chain joins TRBV11-2 and TRBJ2-3; 8 bases line up with TRBD2. The V gene's germline CDR1 is SGHAT and CDR2 FQNNGV. The CDR3 consists of 18 residues. The V segment lost 4 bases and the J segment 1 base; nucleotides outside the gene matches: 13. The CDR3, as DNA: TGTGCCAGCAGCTCCTACAGCGGGGCTAGCGGGCGCACAGATACGCAGTATTTT. Its translation is CASSSYSGASGRTDTQYF.

The chain links TRBV18 to TRBJ1-3, with TRBD1 matching 7 bases. The CDR3 runs to 15 residues. Germline values: CDR1 KGHSH, CDR2 LQKENI. Trimming removed 2 bases from V and 4 bases from J; junction bases left unmatched: 5. CDR3 sequence: CASSPSAGGGNTIYF. CDR3 sequence (DNA): TGTGCCAGCTCACCATCGGCAGGGGGAGGAAACACCATATATTTT. Filled out from reference TRBV18 and TRBJ1-3, the complete variable domain reads NAGVMQNPRHLVRRRGQEARLRCSPMKGHSHVYWYRQLPEEGLKFMVYLQKENIIDESGMPKERFSAEFPKEGPSILRIQQVVRGDSAAYFCASSPSAGGGNTIYFGEGSWLTVV.

J is TRBJ2-2 and V is TRBV3-1 (or the pseudogene TRBV3-2); a possible D gene is TRBD2 (6 bases). The length of the CDR3 is 14 residues. Per germline, CDR1 LGHDT and CDR2 YNNKEL (reference sequence). Trimming stripped 3 bases from V and 6 bases from J, with 11 bases between. CDR3 nucleotides: TGTGCCAGCAGCCAGGAACTAGCCCCCGGGGAGCTGTTTTTT. Its protein product is CASSQELAPGELFF.

The rearrangement uses TRBV11-1 and TRBJ2-3; 11 bases line up with TRBD2. CDR1 is SGHAT, CDR2 FQDESV, per germline (reference sequence). The CDR3 length is 15 residues. V shed 5 bases and J 4 bases; nucleotides not matched to a gene: 5. This CDR3 reads CASSPGTSGSDTQYF. The CDR3 DNA is TGTGCCAGCAGCCCCGGGACTAGCGGATCAGATACGCAGTATTTT.

The CDR3 DNA is TGCGCCAGCAGCCCGTCCGCGGGAGTGGGCACAGATACGCAGTATTTT. It is translated as CASSPSAGVGTDTQYF. This chain uses TRBV10-1 with TRBJ2-3, with 7 bases lining up with TRBD2. V shed 6 bases, J shed 1 base, and the junction held 10 bases outside the gene matches. The CDR3 length is 16 residues. The germline V gene encodes CDR1 WNHNN and CDR2 SYGVQD (reference sequence).

This clone appeared a few times. The gene calls are TRBV13 and TRBJ2-1; possibly TRBD2 for D (6 bases). The ends were cut back, 1 base at V and 2 bases at J, with 12 bases in the middle. This CDR3 region has 16 residues. Germline CDR1 and CDR2: PRHDT and FYEKMQ (reference sequence). DNA of the CDR3: TGTGCCAGCAGCTTAGCCCCGGAGGGGCCCTACAATGAGCAGTTCTTC. Translation gives CASSLAPEGPYNEQFF.

V usage is TRBV19 and J usage is TRBJ2-2; 9 bases match TRBD1. CDR3 length equals 15 residues. The germline gives CDR1 LNHDA, CDR2 SQIVND (reference sequence). Trimming cost V 10 bases and J 4 bases; bases outside gene matches: 10. Written as DNA, the CDR3 is TGTGCCACCCACCACAGGGGGCCGGCCACCGGGGAGCTGTTTTTT. It codes for CATHHRGPATGELFF. The full variable domain, its missing parts supplied by reference TRBV19 and TRBJ2-2, is DGGITQSPKYLFRKEGQNVTLSCEQNLNHDAMYWYRQDPGQGLRLIYYSQIVNDFQKGDIAEGYSVSREKKESFPLTVTSAQKNPTAFYLCATHHRGPATGELFFGEGSRLTVL.

The chain is built from TRBV11-2 and TRBJ1-1, with D maybe TRBD1 (5 bases). Germline V lookup: CDR1 SGHAT, CDR2 FQNNGV. V lost 3 bases, J lost 4 bases, and 9 bases lay in between. The CDR3 is 13 amino acids. The CDR3 DNA follows: TGTGCCAGCAGCTTCCAGGGCGCCACTGAAGCTTTCTTT. It specifies CASSFQGATEAFF.

This sequence joins TRBV25-1 and TRBJ2-7; 7 bases line up with TRBD2. The J segment lost 6 bases and the V segment lost 10 bases, leaving 6 bases of the junction unmatched. The CDR3 is made up of 11 amino acids. Germline values: CDR1 MGHDK, CDR2 SYGVNS. The CDR3 nucleotides read TGTGCCACGGCGGGAGCAGGCGAGCAGTACTTC. Residues: CATAGAGEQYF.

This chain uses TRBV27 with TRBJ1-1; 8 bases match TRBD1. Trimming removed 2 bases from V and 0 bases from J; junction bases left unmatched: 5. This CDR3 spans 16 amino acids. Germline CDR1 is MNHEY and CDR2 is SMNVEV (reference sequence). The CDR3 nucleotides are TGTGCCAGCAGTTTAAGCTGGGACAGGATGAACACTGAAGCTTTCTTT. Its protein product is CASSLSWDRMNTEAFF.

The rearrangement uses TRBV25-1 and TRBJ2-1; 7 bases match TRBD2. The CDR3 runs 16 residues. The germline V gene encodes CDR1 MGHDK and CDR2 SYGVNS. V lost 3 bases to trimming and J lost 0 bases; unmatched junction nucleotides: 5. The CDR3 sequence: CASSDPRGSSYNEQFF. The CDR3 DNA follows: TGTGCCAGCAGTGACCCCCGCGGGAGCTCCTACAATGAGCAGTTCTTC.

The chain employs TRBV10-3 and TRBJ2-3, with 14 bases fitting TRBD2. Germline values: CDR1 ENHRY, CDR2 SYGVKD. CDR3 length equals 16 residues. The ends lost 10 bases at V and 0 bases at J; junction bases unmatched: 6. This CDR3 is CASGTSGRFSTDTQYF. The CDR3 nucleotides are TGTGCCAGTGGGACTAGCGGGAGATTTAGCACAGATACGCAGTATTTT.

This rearrangement joins TRBV7-2 to TRBJ1-1, with D unclear. V was cut by 6 bases and J by 11 bases, with 22 bases left in between. In germline, CDR1 is SGHTA, CDR2 FQGNSA. The CDR3 is made up of 14 amino acids. The CDR3 DNA follows: TGTGCCAGCAGGGATAGCGGGCGAGGAGTTCGGGCTTTCTTT. This codes for CASRDSGRGVRAFF.

The chain recombines TRBV2 with TRBJ2-2; unclear D gene. Trimming removed 4 bases at V and 7 bases at J, with 16 bases between. This CDR3 spans 15 amino acids. Germline V CDR1 and CDR2: SNHLY, FYNNEI. CDR3 residues: CASSGFLGLGGELFF. The CDR3 nucleotides read TGTGCCAGCAGTGGCTTCCTAGGCCTCGGCGGGGAGCTGTTTTTT.

V is TRBV11-2 and J is TRBJ1-2, with unresolved D. The CDR3 length is 15 residues. V lost 5 bases to trimming and J lost 4 bases, with 17 bases between them. The germline V gene encodes CDR1 SGHAT and CDR2 FQNNGV. The CDR3 coding sequence is TGTGCCAGCAGCCCCTGGGGAGAAATCCGCTATGGCTACACCTTC. This encodes CASSPWGEIRYGYTF.

This clone was detected only a few times. The chain carries TRBV6-5 and TRBJ2-7; 9 bases map to TRBD1. The germline CDR1 and CDR2 sequences are MNHEY and SVGAGI. This CDR3 contains 14 residues. The V segment lost 6 bases and the J segment 0 bases; nucleotides outside the gene matches: 3. The CDR3 coding sequence is TGTGCCAGCAGGGACAGGGGATACTCCTACGAGCAGTACTTC. The encoded protein is CASRDRGYSYEQYF.

This clone came up once. The V and J genes are TRBV25-1 and TRBJ2-2, with a tentative D call TRBD2 (5 bases). With 7 bases removed from V and 1 base from J, the gap between germline ends came to 7 bases. The CDR3 is 13 amino acids. Germline V gives CDR1 MGHDK, CDR2 SYGVNS. CDR3 DNA sequence: TGTGCCAGCAAACGGGAGAACACCGGGGAGCTGTTTTTT. As protein: CASKRENTGELFF.

The chain joins TRBV5-4 to TRBJ2-1, with 10 bases aligning to TRBD2. J was trimmed by 6 bases and V by 0 bases; bases with no gene match: 6. Germline CDR1 and CDR2: SGHNT and YYREEE (reference sequence). The CDR3 has 16 residues. DNA for the CDR3: TGTGCCAGCAGCTTGGGTAGCGGGAGGCTCCTCAATGAGCAGTTCTTC. It encodes CASSLGSGRLLNEQFF. The entire variable domain, with the rest obtained from reference TRBV5-4 and TRBJ2-1, is as follows: ETGVTQSPTHLIKTRGQQVTLRCSSQSGHNTVSWYQQALGQGPQFIFQYYREEENGRGNFPPRFSGLQFPNYSSELNVNALELDDSALYLCASSLGSGRLLNEQFFGPGTRLTVL.

This chain links TRBV7-9 with TRBJ2-1, with 8 bases that match TRBD2. The CDR3 totals 11 residues. CDR1 is SEHNR, CDR2 FQNEAQ, per germline (reference sequence). V was clipped by 7 bases and J by 8 bases; unmatched bases: 1. The CDR3 sequence is CASTGGDEQFF. The DNA of the CDR3 is TGTGCCAGCACCGGGGGGGATGAGCAGTTCTTC.

The CDR3 sequence: CASSIQALGTEAFF. CDR3 DNA sequence: TGTGCCAGCAGTATACAGGCCCTGGGCACTGAAGCTTTCTTT. The V call is TRBV7-6, the J call TRBJ1-1, with D possibly matching TRBD1 (5 bases). V lost 6 bases and J lost 4, with 15 bases in between. The CDR3 is 14 amino acids. In germline, CDR1 is SGHVS, CDR2 FNYEAQ.

The gene calls are TRBV20-1 and TRBJ2-7, with D possibly matching TRBD1 (5 bases). Germline V lookup: CDR1 DFQATT, CDR2 SNEGSKA (reference sequence). The CDR3 extends over 14 amino acids. Deletions cut 6 bases from V and 2 bases from J, with 17 bases between. Here the CDR3 DNA reads TGCAGTGCCAGTGCAGAGACAGTCACCTACGAGCAGTACTTC. Amino acids: CSASAETVTYEQYF.

V and J are TRBV12-3 or TRBV12-4 and TRBJ1-1, with 11 positions matching TRBD1. The CDR3 totals 12 residues. Germline trimming cut 3 bases from V and 10 bases from J; bases unmatched to any gene: 1. The CDR3 DNA reads as TGTGCCAGCAGTTTTGGGACAGGGGGAGCTTTCTTT. It codes for CASSFGTGGAFF.

The chain is built from TRBV5-1 and TRBJ1-3; D perhaps matches TRBD1 (5 bases). CDR3 length: 16 amino acids. Germline V lookup: CDR1 SGHRS, CDR2 YFSETQ. Trimming removed 0 bases from V and 0 bases from J, with 10 bases in between. The CDR3 nucleotides are TGCGCCAGCAGCTTGGTTGGGCAGGGCTCTGGAAACACCATATATTTT. It yields the protein CASSLVGQGSGNTIYF.